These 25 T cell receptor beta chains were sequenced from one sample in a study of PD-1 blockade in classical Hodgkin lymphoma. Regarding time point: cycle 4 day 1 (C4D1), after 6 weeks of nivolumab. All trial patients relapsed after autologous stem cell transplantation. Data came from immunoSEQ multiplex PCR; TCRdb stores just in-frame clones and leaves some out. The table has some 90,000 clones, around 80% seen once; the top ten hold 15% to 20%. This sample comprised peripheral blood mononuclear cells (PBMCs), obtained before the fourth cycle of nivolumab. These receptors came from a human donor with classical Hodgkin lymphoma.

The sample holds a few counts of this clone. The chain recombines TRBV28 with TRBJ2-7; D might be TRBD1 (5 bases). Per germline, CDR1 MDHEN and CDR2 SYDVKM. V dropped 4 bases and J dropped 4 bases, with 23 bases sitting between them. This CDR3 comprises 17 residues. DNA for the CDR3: TGTGCCAGCAGTTCCCCCCAAACTCGACAGAACTATTACGAGCAGTACTTC. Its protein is CASSSPQTRQNYYEQYF.

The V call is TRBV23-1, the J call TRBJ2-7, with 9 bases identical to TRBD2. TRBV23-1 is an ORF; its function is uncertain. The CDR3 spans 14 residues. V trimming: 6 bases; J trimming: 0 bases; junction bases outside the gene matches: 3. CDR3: CASSGSGSSYEQYF. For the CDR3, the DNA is TGCGCCAGCAGCGGTAGCGGGAGCTCCTACGAGCAGTACTTC.

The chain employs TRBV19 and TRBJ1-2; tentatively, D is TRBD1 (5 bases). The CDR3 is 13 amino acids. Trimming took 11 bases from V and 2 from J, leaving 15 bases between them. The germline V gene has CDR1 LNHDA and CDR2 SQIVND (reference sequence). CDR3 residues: CASRWGTNYGYTF. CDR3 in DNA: TGTGCCTCCCGATGGGGGACCAACTATGGCTACACCTTC.

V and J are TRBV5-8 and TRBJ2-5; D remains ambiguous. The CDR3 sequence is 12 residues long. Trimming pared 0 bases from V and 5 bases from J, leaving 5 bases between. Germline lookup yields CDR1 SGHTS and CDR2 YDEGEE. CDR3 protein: CASSLAPETQYF. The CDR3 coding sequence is TGTGCCAGCAGCTTGGCCCCTGAGACCCAGTACTTC.

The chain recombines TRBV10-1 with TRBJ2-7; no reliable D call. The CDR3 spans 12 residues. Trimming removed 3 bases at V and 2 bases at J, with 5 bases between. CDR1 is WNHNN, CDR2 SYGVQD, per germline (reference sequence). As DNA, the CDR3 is TGCGCCAGCAGTGATACTACCTACGAGCAGTACTTC. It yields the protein CASSDTTYEQYF.

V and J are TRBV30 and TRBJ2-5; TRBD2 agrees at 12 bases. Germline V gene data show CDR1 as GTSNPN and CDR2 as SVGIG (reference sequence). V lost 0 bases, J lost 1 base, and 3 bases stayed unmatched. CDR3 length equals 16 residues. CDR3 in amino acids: CAWSVLAGGPQETQYF. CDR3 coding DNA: TGTGCCTGGAGTGTACTAGCGGGAGGACCCCAAGAGACCCAGTACTTC.

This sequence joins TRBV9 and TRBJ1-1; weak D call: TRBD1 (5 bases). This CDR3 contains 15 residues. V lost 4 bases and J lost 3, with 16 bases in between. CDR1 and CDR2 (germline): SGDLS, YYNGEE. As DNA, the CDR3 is TGTGCCAGCAGCACCGTTACGCCGGGGCACACTGAAGCTTTCTTT. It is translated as CASSTVTPGHTEAFF.

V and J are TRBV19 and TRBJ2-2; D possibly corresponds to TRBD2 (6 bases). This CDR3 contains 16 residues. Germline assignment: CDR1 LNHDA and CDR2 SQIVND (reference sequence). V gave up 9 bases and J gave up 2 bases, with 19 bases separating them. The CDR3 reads CASRILAGTNTGELFF. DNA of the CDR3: TGTGCCAGCCGAATCTTGGCGGGAACAAACACCGGGGAGCTGTTTTTT.

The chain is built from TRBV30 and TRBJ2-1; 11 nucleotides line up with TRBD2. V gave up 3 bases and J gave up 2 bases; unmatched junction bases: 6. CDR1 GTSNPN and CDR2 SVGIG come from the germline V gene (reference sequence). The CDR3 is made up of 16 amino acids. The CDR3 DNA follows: TGTGCCTGGAGAGAAAATAGCGGGAGGGCCTACAATGAGCAGTTCTTC. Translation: CAWRENSGRAYNEQFF.

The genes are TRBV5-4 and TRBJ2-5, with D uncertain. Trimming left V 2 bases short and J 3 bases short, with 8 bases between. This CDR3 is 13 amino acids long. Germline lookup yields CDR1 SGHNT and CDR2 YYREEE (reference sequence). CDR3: CASSFAGEETQYF. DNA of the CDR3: TGTGCCAGCAGCTTTGCAGGTGAAGAGACCCAGTACTTC.

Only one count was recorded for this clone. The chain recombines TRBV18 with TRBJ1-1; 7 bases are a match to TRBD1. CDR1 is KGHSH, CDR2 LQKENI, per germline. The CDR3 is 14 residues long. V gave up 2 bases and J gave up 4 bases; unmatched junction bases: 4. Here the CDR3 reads CASSPDRVFTEAFF. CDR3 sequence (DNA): TGTGCCAGCTCACCAGACAGGGTTTTCACTGAAGCTTTCTTT.

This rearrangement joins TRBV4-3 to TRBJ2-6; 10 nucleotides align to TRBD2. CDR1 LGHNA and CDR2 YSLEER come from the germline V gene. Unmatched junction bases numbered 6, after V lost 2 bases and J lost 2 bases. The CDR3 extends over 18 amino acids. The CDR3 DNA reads TGCGCCAGCAGCCAAAGCAGCGGGAGGGCCCCTGGGGCCAACGTCCTGACTTTC. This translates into CASSQSSGRAPGANVLTF.

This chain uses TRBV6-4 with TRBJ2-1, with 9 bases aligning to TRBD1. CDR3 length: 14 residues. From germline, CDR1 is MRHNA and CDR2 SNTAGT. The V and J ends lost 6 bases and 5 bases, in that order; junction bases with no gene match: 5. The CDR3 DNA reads TGTGCCAGCAGCCGGGACAGGGAGAACAATGAGCAGTTCTTC. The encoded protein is CASSRDRENNEQFF.

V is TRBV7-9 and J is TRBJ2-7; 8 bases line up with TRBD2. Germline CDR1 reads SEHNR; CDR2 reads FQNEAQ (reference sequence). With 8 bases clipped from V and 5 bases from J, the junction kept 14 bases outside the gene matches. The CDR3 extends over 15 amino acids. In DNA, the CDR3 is TGTGCCAGCCCCCCCGCGGCGGGGGGCTTGGACGAGCAGTACTTC. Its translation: CASPPAAGGLDEQYF.

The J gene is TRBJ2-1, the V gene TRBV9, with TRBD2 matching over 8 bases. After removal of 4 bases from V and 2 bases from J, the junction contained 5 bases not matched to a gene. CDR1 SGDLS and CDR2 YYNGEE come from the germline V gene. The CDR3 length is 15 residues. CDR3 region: CASSPREGAYNEQFF. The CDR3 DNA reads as TGTGCCAGCAGCCCACGGGAGGGCGCCTACAATGAGCAGTTCTTC.

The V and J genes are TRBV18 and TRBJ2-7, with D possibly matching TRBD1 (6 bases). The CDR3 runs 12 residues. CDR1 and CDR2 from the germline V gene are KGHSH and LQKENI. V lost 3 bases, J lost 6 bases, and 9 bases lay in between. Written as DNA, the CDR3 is TGTGCCAGCTCACCTGGACAGTCCGAGCAGTACTTC. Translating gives CASSPGQSEQYF.

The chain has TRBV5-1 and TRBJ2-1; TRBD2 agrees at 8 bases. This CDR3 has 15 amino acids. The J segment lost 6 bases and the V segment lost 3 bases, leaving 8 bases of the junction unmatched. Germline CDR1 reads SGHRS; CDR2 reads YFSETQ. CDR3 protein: CASSSAGGSINEQFF. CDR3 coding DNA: TGCGCCAGCAGCTCTGCGGGAGGATCAATCAATGAGCAGTTCTTC.

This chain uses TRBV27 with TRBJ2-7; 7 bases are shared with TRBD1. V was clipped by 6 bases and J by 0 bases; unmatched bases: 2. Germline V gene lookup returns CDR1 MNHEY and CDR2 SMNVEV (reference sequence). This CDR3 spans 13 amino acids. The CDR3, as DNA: TGTGCCAGCAGCGGGACAGCCTCCTACGAGCAGTACTTC. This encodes CASSGTASYEQYF.

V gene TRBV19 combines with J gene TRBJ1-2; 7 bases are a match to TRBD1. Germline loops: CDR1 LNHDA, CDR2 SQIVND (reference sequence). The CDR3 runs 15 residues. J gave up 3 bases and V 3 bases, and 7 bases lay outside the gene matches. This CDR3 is CASSMTRQGDYGYTF. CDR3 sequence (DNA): TGTGCCAGTAGTATGACCAGGCAGGGGGACTATGGCTACACCTTC.

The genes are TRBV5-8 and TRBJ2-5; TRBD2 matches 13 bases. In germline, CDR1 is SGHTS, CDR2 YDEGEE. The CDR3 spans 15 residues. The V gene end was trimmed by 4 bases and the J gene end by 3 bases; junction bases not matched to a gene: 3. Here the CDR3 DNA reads TGTGCCAGCAGCCCTGGACTAGCGGGAGAAGAGACCCAGTACTTC. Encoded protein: CASSPGLAGEETQYF.

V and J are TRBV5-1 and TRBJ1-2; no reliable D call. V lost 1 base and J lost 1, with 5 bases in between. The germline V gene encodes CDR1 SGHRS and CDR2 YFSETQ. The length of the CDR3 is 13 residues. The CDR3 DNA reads TGCGCCAGCAGCTTGACAGATAACTATGGCTACACCTTC. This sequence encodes CASSLTDNYGYTF.

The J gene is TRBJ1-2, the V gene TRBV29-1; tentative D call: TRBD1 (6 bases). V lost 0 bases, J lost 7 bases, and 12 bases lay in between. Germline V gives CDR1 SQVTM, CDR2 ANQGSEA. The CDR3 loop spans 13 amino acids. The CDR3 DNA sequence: TGCAGCGTTGAAGATCAGGGGAGTGGTGGCTACACCTTC. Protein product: CSVEDQGSGGYTF.

The CDR3 loop is CASSEGISYEQYF. The CDR3 nucleotides read TGTGCCAGCAGTGAGGGAATCTCCTACGAGCAGTACTTC. This chain connects TRBV6-1 to TRBJ2-7, with unresolved D. CDR1 and CDR2 (germline): MNHNS, SASEGT. The V gene lost 3 bases and the J gene lost 0 bases, with 6 bases spanning the gap. The CDR3 runs 13 residues.

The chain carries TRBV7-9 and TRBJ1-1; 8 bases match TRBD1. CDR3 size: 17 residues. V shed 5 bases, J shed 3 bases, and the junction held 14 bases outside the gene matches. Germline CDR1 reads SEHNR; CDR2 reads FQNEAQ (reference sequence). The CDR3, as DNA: TGTGCCAGCAGCCCCTCCCCGGGACAGGTTTTGTACACTGAAGCTTTCTTT. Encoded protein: CASSPSPGQVLYTEAFF.

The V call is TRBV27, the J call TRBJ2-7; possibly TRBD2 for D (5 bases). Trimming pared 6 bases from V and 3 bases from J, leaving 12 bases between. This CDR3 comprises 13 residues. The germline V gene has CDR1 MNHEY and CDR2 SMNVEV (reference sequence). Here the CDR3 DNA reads TGTGCCAGCAGCTCCCGACTACTCTACGAGCAGTACTTC. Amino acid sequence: CASSSRLLYEQYF.